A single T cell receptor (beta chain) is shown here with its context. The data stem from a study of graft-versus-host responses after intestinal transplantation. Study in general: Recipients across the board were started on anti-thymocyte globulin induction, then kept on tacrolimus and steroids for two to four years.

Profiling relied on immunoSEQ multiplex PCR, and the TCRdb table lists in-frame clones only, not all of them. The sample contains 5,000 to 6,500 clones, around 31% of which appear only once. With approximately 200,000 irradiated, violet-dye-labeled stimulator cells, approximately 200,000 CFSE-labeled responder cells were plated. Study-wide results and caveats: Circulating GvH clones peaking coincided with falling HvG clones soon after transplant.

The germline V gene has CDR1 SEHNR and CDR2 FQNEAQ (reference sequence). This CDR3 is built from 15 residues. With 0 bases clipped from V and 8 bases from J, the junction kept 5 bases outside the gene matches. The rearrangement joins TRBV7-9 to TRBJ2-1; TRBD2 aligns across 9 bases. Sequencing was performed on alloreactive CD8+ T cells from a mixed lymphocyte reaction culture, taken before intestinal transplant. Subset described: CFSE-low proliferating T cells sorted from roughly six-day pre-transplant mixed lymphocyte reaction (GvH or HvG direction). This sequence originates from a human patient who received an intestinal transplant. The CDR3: CASSLAGTSWDEQFF. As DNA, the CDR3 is TGTGCCAGCAGCTTAGCAGGGACTAGCTGGGATGAGCAGTTCTTC. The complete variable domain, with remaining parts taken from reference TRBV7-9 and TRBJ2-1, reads DTGVSQNPRHKITKRGQNVTFRCDPISEHNRLYWYRQTLGQGPEFLTYFQNEAQLEKSRLLSDRFSAERPKGSFSTLEIQRTEQGDSAMYLCASSLAGTSWDEQFFGPGTRLTVL.